These 29 T cell receptor beta chains share one sample of origin, sequenced in a study of blood T cell repertoires in COVID-19. Only in-frame clones appear in the TCRdb table, and some are missing; sequencing was by immunoSEQ multiplex PCR. The top ten hold around 8.1% of the sample, which has 70,000 to 95,000 clones, approximately 86% seen once. The sequencing sample was made of peripheral blood. The receptors originated from a woman in her 70s with acute or convalescent COVID-19.

The J gene is TRBJ2-4, the V gene TRBV30, with D possibly TRBD2 on 6 matching bases. Germline assignment: CDR1 GTSNPN and CDR2 SVGIG (reference sequence). The CDR3 has 14 residues. Between the trimmed V and J ends, which lost 1 base and 8 bases, there was a span of 15 bases. Here the CDR3 DNA reads TGTGCCTGGAGTGCGGGGGACGGCCCCGACATTCAGTACTTC. It is translated as CAWSAGDGPDIQYF.

J is TRBJ1-1 and V is TRBV5-1, with D tentatively TRBD1 (5 bases). The CDR3 is 14 amino acids. Germline CDR1 and CDR2: SGHRS and YFSETQ. Trimming removed 0 bases at V and 0 bases at J, with 6 bases between. In DNA, the CDR3 is TGCGCCAGCAGCTTGGAGGGGTTGAACACTGAAGCTTTCTTT. This sequence encodes CASSLEGLNTEAFF.

The CDR3 loop reads CAWSADRTGLSNQPQHF. In nucleotides, the CDR3 is TGTGCCTGGAGTGCAGACCGGACAGGTCTCAGCAATCAGCCCCAGCATTTT. The gene calls are TRBV30 and TRBJ1-5, with TRBD1 matching over 7 bases. CDR3 size: 17 residues. The V and J ends lost 1 base and 1 base, in that order; junction bases with no gene match: 10. Germline loops: CDR1 GTSNPN, CDR2 SVGIG (reference sequence).

The chain combines TRBV4-1 with TRBJ2-3; D is perhaps TRBD2 (6 bases). Trimming removed 3 bases at V and 0 bases at J, with 16 bases between. CDR3 length: 17 residues. The germline CDR1 and CDR2 sequences are MGHRA and YSYEKL. CDR3 sequence: CASSHQWDAGSTDTQYF. CDR3 DNA: TGCGCCAGCAGCCACCAATGGGATGCGGGGAGCACAGATACGCAGTATTTT.

This chain joins TRBV7-6 and TRBJ2-3; 12 bases align to TRBD1. The CDR3 sequence is 15 residues long. Germline values: CDR1 SGHVS, CDR2 FNYEAQ. V shed 5 bases, J shed 8 bases, and the junction held 8 bases outside the gene matches. The CDR3 sequence: CASSLGTGGAGTQYF. The CDR3 DNA sequence: TGTGCCAGCAGCCTCGGGACAGGGGGCGCCGGTACGCAGTATTTT.

This clone was detected only a few times. The J gene is TRBJ2-7, the V gene TRBV30; the D is unclear. Germline assignment: CDR1 GTSNPN and CDR2 SVGIG (reference sequence). Between the trimmed V and J ends, which lost 0 bases and 0 bases, there was a span of 9 bases. The CDR3 has 14 amino acids. The CDR3 DNA is TGTGCCTGGAGTGTGCAGGTTAGCTCCTACGAGCAGTACTTC. Protein product: CAWSVQVSSYEQYF.

The chain combines TRBV27 with TRBJ2-2; 8 positions match TRBD2. The V segment lost 4 bases and the J segment 4 bases; nucleotides outside the gene matches: 11. This CDR3 has 17 residues. In germline, CDR1 is MNHEY, CDR2 SMNVEV (reference sequence). DNA of the CDR3: TGTGCCAGCAGTTCCCCCTGGGCGGGAGGTATCACCGGGGAGCTGTTTTTT. Encoded protein: CASSSPWAGGITGELFF.

The chain is built from TRBV4-1 and TRBJ1-6; 8 bases are shared with TRBD1. V lost 1 base, J lost 10 bases, and 6 bases stayed unmatched. CDR1 is MGHRA, CDR2 YSYEKL, per germline. This CDR3 is 15 amino acids long. CDR3 nucleotides: TGCGCCAGCAGCCAAGGAGGGACAGGAGCCTCACCCCTCCACTTT. This sequence encodes CASSQGGTGASPLHF.

The genes are TRBV7-3 and TRBJ1-1; 9 bases agree with TRBD1. This CDR3 comprises 14 residues. Germline V gene sequence: CDR1 SGHTA, CDR2 FQGTGA. V shed 5 bases, J shed 1 base, and the junction held 2 bases outside the gene matches. The CDR3 region is CASSPGQGNTEAFF. CDR3 bases: TGTGCCAGCAGCCCGGGACAGGGGAACACTGAAGCTTTCTTT.

V usage is TRBV7-9 and J usage is TRBJ1-2; D is unresolved. Germline loops: CDR1 SEHNR, CDR2 FQNEAQ (reference sequence). The CDR3 spans 13 residues. Trimming took 1 base from V and 7 from J, leaving 10 bases between them. The CDR3 nucleotides are TGTGCCAGCAGCTTAGGTGGGGAGCGTGGCTACACCTTC. This encodes CASSLGGERGYTF.

Turning to this clone: The junction does not match germline at one end; this may be a read error. The chain recombines TRBV9 with TRBJ2-7; TRBD2 agrees at 8 bases. This CDR3 comprises 15 residues. In germline, CDR1 is SGDLS, CDR2 YYNGEE. CDR3 in DNA: TGTGCCAGCAGCGCGTCGAGCGGGAGCTCCTCCGAGCAGTACTTC. This gives the protein CASSASSGSSSEQYF.

V and J are TRBV14 and TRBJ2-1, with D possibly matching TRBD1 (5 bases). CDR1 is SGHDN and CDR2 is FVKESK in the germline V gene. The germline V and J ends were trimmed by 5 bases and 3 bases, with 8 bases remaining between them. This CDR3 is built from 13 residues. The CDR3 loop reads CASSEQVYNEQFF. The CDR3 DNA follows: TGTGCCAGCAGCGAACAGGTCTACAATGAGCAGTTCTTC.

This chain joins TRBV7-9 and TRBJ2-7; 8 bases line up with TRBD1. The CDR3 extends over 14 amino acids. Losses at the gene ends were 5 bases for V and 3 bases for J; bases not matched to a gene: 6. Germline V gene data show CDR1 as SEHNR and CDR2 as FQNEAQ (reference sequence). The CDR3 protein is CASSPGQGGYEQYF. The CDR3 DNA sequence: TGTGCCAGCAGCCCCGGACAGGGCGGCTACGAGCAGTACTTC. Full variable domain (missing parts from reference TRBV7-9 and TRBJ2-7): DTGVSQNPRHKITKRGQNVTFRCDPISEHNRLYWYRQTLGQGPEFLTYFQNEAQLEKSRLLSDRFSAERPKGSFSTLEIQRTEQGDSAMYLCASSPGQGGYEQYFGPGTRLTVT.

The chain combines TRBV7-9 with TRBJ1-1, with a weak D call TRBD1 (5 bases). CDR3 length: 15 residues. Germline V gives CDR1 SEHNR, CDR2 FQNEAQ (reference sequence). The V gene lost 8 bases and the J gene lost 3 bases, with 19 bases spanning the gap. The CDR3 DNA reads as TGTGCCAGCCCTGGTGGGGGAGGCGTCGACACTGAAGCTTTCTTT. It is translated as CASPGGGGVDTEAFF.

The chain is built from TRBV29-1 and TRBJ1-1; no definite D call. The CDR3 covers 13 residues. V was clipped by 3 bases and J by 0 bases, with 8 bases between them. Germline V gene lookup returns CDR1 SQVTM and CDR2 ANQGSEA. Written as DNA, the CDR3 is TGCAGCGTTGATTCCGGGATGAACACTGAAGCTTTCTTT. This encodes CSVDSGMNTEAFF.

This clone has only one observation. The chain joins TRBV6-5 to TRBJ1-2; unclear D gene. V lost 6 bases and J 2 bases, leaving 10 bases between the germline ends. Germline loops: CDR1 MNHEY, CDR2 SVGAGI. CDR3 length: 13 amino acids. This CDR3 is CASRPDTNYGYTF. CDR3 in DNA: TGTGCCAGCAGACCCGACACAAACTATGGCTACACCTTC.

This clone was observed once. The chain recombines TRBV6-5 with TRBJ2-1, with 9 bases identical to TRBD1. Per the germline V gene, CDR1 is MNHEY and CDR2 is SVGAGI. The CDR3 spans 13 residues. Trimming removed 8 bases from V and 7 bases from J; junction bases left unmatched: 6. The CDR3 sequence: CASLTGTGNEQFF. CDR3 nucleotides: TGTGCCAGCCTGACCGGGACAGGGAATGAGCAGTTCTTC.

The chain has TRBV11-3 and TRBJ2-1; possible D gene TRBD2, 7 bases. Germline V lookup: CDR1 SGHNT, CDR2 YENEEA. V dropped 2 bases and J dropped 3 bases, with 11 bases sitting between them. The CDR3 totals 15 residues. CDR3: CASSLRGANYNEQFF. CDR3 coding DNA: TGTGCCAGCAGCTTACGGGGGGCCAACTACAATGAGCAGTTCTTC.

V is TRBV10-3 and J is TRBJ1-5; D is unclear. Deletions cut 0 bases from V and 4 bases from J, with 13 bases between. CDR1 is ENHRY and CDR2 is SYGVKD in the germline V gene. The CDR3 loop spans 16 amino acids. The DNA of the CDR3 is TGTGCCATCAGTGAGTCGACTCTTCAGTGGAATCAGCCCCAGCATTTT. Translation: CAISESTLQWNQPQHF.

The chain joins TRBV5-4 to TRBJ1-4; maybe TRBD1 (5 bases). The CDR3 extends over 15 amino acids. Germline loops: CDR1 SGHNT, CDR2 YYREEE (reference sequence). V was shortened by 4 bases and J by 7 bases, with 17 bases between the two germline ends. In DNA, the CDR3 is TGTGCCAGCAGCCGGGCGGGGGAAAGTTTTGAAAAACTGTTTTTT. Translating it yields CASSRAGESFEKLFF.

In this sample, this clone turned up once. The V gene is TRBV10-1, the J gene TRBJ2-1, with D possibly TRBD1 on 6 matching bases. V lost 3 bases and J lost 8, with 11 bases in between. The germline V gene encodes CDR1 WNHNN and CDR2 SYGVQD (reference sequence). CDR3 length equals 13 residues. CDR3: CASSDTGHDEQFF. DNA for the CDR3: TGCGCCAGCAGTGATACAGGGCACGATGAGCAGTTCTTC.

The chain links TRBV6-1 to TRBJ2-7; TRBD1 matches 7 bases. CDR3 length: 14 residues. The junction had 9 bases not matched to a gene; V was cut back by 6 bases and J by 4 bases. CDR1 and CDR2 (germline): MNHNS, SASEGT. The CDR3 protein is CASSPTGNSYEQYF. As DNA, the CDR3 is TGTGCCAGCAGCCCGACAGGGAATTCTTACGAGCAGTACTTC.

This chain's CDR3 is CASSPGISYEQYF. CDR3 in DNA: TGTGCCAGCAGCCCCGGGATCTCCTACGAGCAGTACTTC. This chain connects TRBV6-5 to TRBJ2-7, with D perhaps TRBD2 (5 bases). Germline-derived CDR1 and CDR2 are MNHEY and SVGAGI. The ends were cut back, 6 bases at V and 0 bases at J, with 9 bases in the middle. The CDR3 runs 13 residues.

This clone appeared once. CDR3 in amino acids: CASSEFPGTGLKSADTQYF. The CDR3 DNA reads as TGTGCCAGCAGTGAATTCCCCGGGACAGGACTTAAATCGGCAGATACGCAGTATTTT. The chain is built from TRBV2 and TRBJ2-3; 8 bases match TRBD1. With 2 bases clipped from V and 4 bases from J, the junction kept 17 bases outside the gene matches. The V gene's germline CDR1 is SNHLY and CDR2 FYNNEI. The CDR3 is 19 amino acids.

The chain has TRBV9 and TRBJ2-4; 10 nucleotides match TRBD1. Looked up from germline, CDR1 is SGDLS and CDR2 is YYNGEE. V dropped 4 bases and J dropped 7; count of bases not matched to a gene: 8. This CDR3 comprises 15 residues. The CDR3 reads CASSSGTGEGNIQYF. The DNA of the CDR3 is TGTGCCAGCAGCTCGGGGACAGGGGAGGGGAACATTCAGTACTTC. Supplemented by reference TRBV9 and TRBJ2-4, the full variable domain reads DSGVTQTPKHLITATGQRVTLRCSPRSGDLSVYWYQQSLDQGLQFLIQYYNGEERAKGNILERFSAQQFPDLHSELNLSSLELGDSALYFCASSSGTGEGNIQYFGAGTRLSVL.

This clone appeared a few times. The CDR3 DNA is TGTGCCAGTAGTATCAGGACAGCCCCCCAACGGGGCTACACCTTC. Translation: CASSIRTAPQRGYTF. This chain connects TRBV19 to TRBJ1-2; the D gene is possibly TRBD1 (6 bases). The CDR3 contains 15 residues. V was shortened by 3 bases and J by 8 bases, with 19 bases between the two germline ends. Germline CDR1 LNHDA, CDR2 SQIVND (reference sequence).

The table lists this clone with a few counts. This chain uses TRBV15 with TRBJ2-5; TRBD1 matches at 12 bases. With V trimmed by 0 bases and J by 4 bases, 15 bases remained unmatched. Germline CDR1 is LNHNV and CDR2 is YYDKDF (reference sequence). The CDR3 covers 20 residues. CDR3: CATSRDLLGGDRGPGETQYF. CDR3 in DNA: TGTGCCACCAGCAGAGATCTTCTAGGGGGGGACAGGGGGCCCGGAGAGACCCAGTACTTC.

This chain links TRBV29-1 with TRBJ1-1; possibly TRBD1 for D (5 bases). With 6 bases removed from V and 6 bases from J, the gap between germline ends came to 17 bases. The CDR3 extends over 13 amino acids. Germline loops: CDR1 SQVTM, CDR2 ANQGSEA. The CDR3 bases are TGCAGCGTAAGGACAAGGCTTGACGCTGAAGCTTTCTTT. Translated: CSVRTRLDAEAFF.

This chain connects TRBV10-3 to TRBJ1-5; TRBD1 aligns across 9 bases. The CDR3 extends over 17 amino acids. After removal of 5 bases from V and 0 bases from J, the junction contained 8 bases not matched to a gene. Looked up from germline, CDR1 is ENHRY and CDR2 is SYGVKD. In DNA form, the CDR3 reads TGTGCCATCAGTAACACAGGGGGCTCTGGTAGCAATCAGCCCCAGCATTTT. This sequence encodes CAISNTGGSGSNQPQHF.